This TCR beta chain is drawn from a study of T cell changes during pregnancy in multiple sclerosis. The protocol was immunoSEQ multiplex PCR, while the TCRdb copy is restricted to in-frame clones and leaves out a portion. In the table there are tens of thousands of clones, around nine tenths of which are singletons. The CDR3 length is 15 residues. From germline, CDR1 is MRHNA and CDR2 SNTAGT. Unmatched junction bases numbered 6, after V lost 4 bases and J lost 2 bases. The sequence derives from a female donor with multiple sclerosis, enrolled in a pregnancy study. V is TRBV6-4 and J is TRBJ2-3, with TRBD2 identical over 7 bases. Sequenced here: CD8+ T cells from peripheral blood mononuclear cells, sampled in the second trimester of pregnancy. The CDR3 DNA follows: TGTGCCAGCAGTGCTAGCGGAGGTTCCACAGATACGCAGTATTTT. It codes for CASSASGGSTDTQYF.